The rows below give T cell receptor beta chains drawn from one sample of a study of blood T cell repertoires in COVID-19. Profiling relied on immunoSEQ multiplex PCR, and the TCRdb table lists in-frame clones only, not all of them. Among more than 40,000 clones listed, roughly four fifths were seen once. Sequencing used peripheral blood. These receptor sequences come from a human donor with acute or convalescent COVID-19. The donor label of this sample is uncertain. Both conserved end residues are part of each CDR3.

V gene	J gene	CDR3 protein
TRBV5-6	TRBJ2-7	CASSEITGTGPYEQYF
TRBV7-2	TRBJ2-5	CASSLGRGGWETQYF
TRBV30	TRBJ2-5	CAWAIGGVKETQYF
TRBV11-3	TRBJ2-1	CASSLGLAGGLGSYNEQFF
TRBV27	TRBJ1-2	CASSPRDSDGYTF
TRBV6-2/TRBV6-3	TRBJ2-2	CASSPYQPGELFF
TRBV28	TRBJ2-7	CASTTQGLIYEQYF
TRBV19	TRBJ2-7	CASSKTPPRGSSYEQYF
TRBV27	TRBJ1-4	CASSQTGTEQKLFF
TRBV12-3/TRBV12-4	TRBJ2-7	CASSPGTAYEQYF
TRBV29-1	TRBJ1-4	CSAIWTTGGYEKLFF
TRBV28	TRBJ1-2	CASNTPGQRDGYTF
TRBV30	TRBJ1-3	CAWSLSSGNTIYF
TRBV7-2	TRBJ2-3	CASSLRPGQGGDTQYF
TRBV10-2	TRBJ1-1	CASSEYRANTEAFF
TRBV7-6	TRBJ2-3	CASSIAGGRSDTQYF
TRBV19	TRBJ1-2	CASSPQGNYGYTF
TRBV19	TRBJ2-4	CASSPLKAGGRDIQYF
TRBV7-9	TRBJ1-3	CASSPPPRFGNTIYF
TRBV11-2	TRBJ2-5	CASSQSTGGLGETQYF
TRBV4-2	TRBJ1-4	CASSQDRTGGPNEKLFF
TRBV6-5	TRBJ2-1	CASSTGSSYNEQFF
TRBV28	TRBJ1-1	CASRRGDNTEAFF
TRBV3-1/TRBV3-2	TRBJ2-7	CASSSQEAYEQYF
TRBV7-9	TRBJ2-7	CASRDSASAYEQYF
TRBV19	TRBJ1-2	CASRDRGGYTF
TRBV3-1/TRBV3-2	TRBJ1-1	CASVAGTGSTEAFF
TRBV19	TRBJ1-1	CASSTRTESEAFF
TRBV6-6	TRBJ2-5	CASSTTGTGGETQYF
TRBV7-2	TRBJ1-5	CASSPTAGLGGQPQHF
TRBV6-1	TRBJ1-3	CASSELGRGRGNTIYF
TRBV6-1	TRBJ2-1	CASSDGGSANNEQFF
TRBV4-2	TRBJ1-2	CASSQVPRQGFYGYTF
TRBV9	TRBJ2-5	CASSNLAGDETQYF
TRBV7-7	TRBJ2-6	CASSFGGSSGANVLTF
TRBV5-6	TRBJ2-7	CASSPLGLAQTLGTYEQYF
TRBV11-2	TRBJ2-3	CASSLQGARTDTQYF
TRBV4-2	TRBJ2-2	CASSISSTGELFF
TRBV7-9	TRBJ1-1	CASSLGGGDTEAFF
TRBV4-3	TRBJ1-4	CASSPTPTGILEKLFF
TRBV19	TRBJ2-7	CASRRSGASYEQYF
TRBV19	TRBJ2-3	CASSQLDTQYF
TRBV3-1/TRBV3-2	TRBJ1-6	CASSPEAGTYNSPLHF
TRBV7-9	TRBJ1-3	CASSLQASGNTIYF
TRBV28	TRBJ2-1	CASSLPPRTSRWAGGEQFF